This TCR beta chain was found in a study of T cell responses to AZD1222 COVID-19 vaccine. General study findings and limits: Spike was spanned by vaccine-associated CD4 TCRs, which were dominant at 160-218 and 743-854.

Only in-frame clones appear in the TCRdb table, and some are missing; sequencing was by immunoSEQ multiplex PCR. The sample yields roughly 97,000 clones, approximately 86% seen once. Germline V gene lookup returns CDR1 SGHNT and CDR2 YYREEE (reference sequence). This CDR3 has 16 residues. The J segment lost 1 base and the V segment lost 4 bases, leaving 10 bases of the junction unmatched. This clone was seen only once. Antigen unknown. This sample comprised peripheral blood, obtained 28 days after the second dose of the MenACWY control vaccine. The sequence derives from an adult who received the MenACWY meningococcal vaccine as a control. The chain is built from TRBV5-4 and TRBJ1-2; 7 nucleotides line up with TRBD1. The CDR3 loop is CASSPQGLTLNYGYTF. CDR3 in DNA: TGTGCCAGCAGCCCACAGGGGCTGACCCTTAACTATGGCTACACCTTC.